The 29 T cell receptor beta chains reported below all come from one sample, sequenced in a study of chemoradiotherapy in HPV16-positive cancers. The protocol was immunoSEQ multiplex PCR, while the TCRdb copy is restricted to in-frame clones and leaves out a portion. This table has about 20,000 clones, 85% to 90% appearing once. This sample comprised blood, obtained from a patient who underwent chemoradiotherapy. The receptors shown here come from a human donor with HPV-associated anogenital cancer.

The chain combines TRBV5-8 with TRBJ2-7, with TRBD1 identical over 8 bases. J was trimmed by 2 bases and V by 6 bases; bases with no gene match: 7. The CDR3 has 14 residues. Germline CDR1 reads SGHTS; CDR2 reads YDEGEE. In DNA, the CDR3 is TGTGCCAGCACTGACAGGGGTGCACCCTACGAGCAGTACTTC. This gives the protein CASTDRGAPYEQYF.

V is TRBV2 and J is TRBJ1-4, with TRBD1 matching 7 bases. Germline lookup yields CDR1 SNHLY and CDR2 FYNNEI. The length of the CDR3 is 14 residues. V was pared by 4 bases and J by 8 bases, with 7 bases of the junction left unmatched. The CDR3, as DNA: TGTGCCAGCAGTGCTCACAGGGGCGGGGAAAAACTGTTTTTT. Its translation is CASSAHRGGEKLFF.

The sample holds a few counts of this clone. The genes are TRBV28 and TRBJ1-1, with TRBD1 matching 9 bases. In germline, CDR1 is MDHEN, CDR2 SYDVKM. J lost 2 bases, V lost 4 bases, and 2 bases had no gene match. This CDR3 has 14 amino acids. The CDR3 sequence is CASSWDRVNTEAFF. CDR3 nucleotides: TGTGCCAGCAGTTGGGACAGGGTTAACACTGAAGCTTTCTTT.

This clone showed up just once. This CDR3 is CASSLDGPYTDTQYF. For the CDR3, the DNA is TGCGCCAGCAGCTTGGATGGACCATACACAGATACGCAGTATTTT. The chain recombines TRBV5-1 with TRBJ2-3; D gene ambiguous. This CDR3 spans 15 amino acids. Germline V gene sequence: CDR1 SGHRS, CDR2 YFSETQ. Between the trimmed V and J ends, which lost 0 bases and 2 bases, there was a span of 10 bases.

J is TRBJ1-5 and V is TRBV30, with 7 bases that match TRBD1. The CDR3 is made up of 13 amino acids. Germline-derived CDR1 and CDR2 are GTSNPN and SVGIG (reference sequence). The ends lost 7 bases at V and 1 base at J; junction bases unmatched: 4. This CDR3 is CAYTGQSNQPQHF. The CDR3 region has the DNA TGTGCCTATACGGGACAGAGCAATCAGCCCCAGCATTTT. The full variable domain, its missing parts supplied by reference TRBV30 and TRBJ1-5, is SQTIHQWPATLVQPVGSPLSLECTVEGTSNPNLYWYRQAAGRGLQLLFYSVGIGQISSEVPQNLSASRPQDRQFILSSKKLLLSDSGFYLCAYTGQSNQPQHFGDGTRLSIL.

The rearrangement joins TRBV10-3 to TRBJ1-4; D is perhaps TRBD1 (5 bases). CDR3 length: 16 amino acids. The germline gives CDR1 ENHRY, CDR2 SYGVKD. V was trimmed by 0 bases and J by 5 bases, leaving 13 bases between them. The CDR3 DNA reads TGTGCCATCAGTGAGTCGACAGTGGGATCCAATGAAAAACTGTTTTTT. Its translation is CAISESTVGSNEKLFF.

This clone came up once. V is TRBV7-2 and J is TRBJ1-1, with a weak D call TRBD1 (5 bases). The germline V gene has CDR1 SGHTA and CDR2 FQGNSA. The CDR3 length is 14 residues. V gave up 2 bases and J gave up 1 base, with 8 bases separating them. DNA for the CDR3: TGTGCCAGCAGCTTAAACGGGGCGAACACTGAAGCTTTCTTT. It is translated as CASSLNGANTEAFF.

This chain's CDR3 is CASSQNSGGHYSAQYF. CDR3 coding DNA: TGTGCCAGCAGCCAGAATAGCGGGGGGCATTACTCGGCCCAGTACTTC. The rearrangement uses TRBV5-6 and TRBJ2-5; 10 bases are a match to TRBD2. Unmatched junction bases numbered 15, after V lost 4 bases and J lost 9 bases. The CDR3 covers 16 residues. Germline V lookup: CDR1 SGHDT, CDR2 YYEEEE.

This clone appeared a single time. This chain links TRBV7-2 with TRBJ2-5, with a tentative D call TRBD2 (6 bases). Trimming left V 3 bases short and J 1 base short, with 6 bases between. This CDR3 region has 13 residues. CDR1 is SGHTA and CDR2 is FQGNSA in the germline V gene. The CDR3 loop reads CASSFSGQETQYF. The CDR3 region has the DNA TGTGCCAGCAGCTTTAGCGGCCAAGAGACCCAGTACTTC.

The gene calls are TRBV6-5 and TRBJ1-4, with no clear D. V was clipped by 6 bases and J by 8 bases, with 13 bases between them. The length of the CDR3 is 13 residues. Germline CDR1 and CDR2: MNHEY and SVGAGI. The CDR3 reads CASSRQLTEKLFF. The CDR3 DNA reads TGTGCCAGCAGCCGCCAGTTGACCGAAAAACTGTTTTTT.

The V and J genes are TRBV7-6 and TRBJ2-7, with 10 bases that match TRBD1. V was clipped by 7 bases and J by 2 bases; unmatched bases: 5. Germline V gives CDR1 SGHVS, CDR2 FNYEAQ. This CDR3 contains 14 residues. CDR3 sequence reads: CASTQDRGTYEQYF. In DNA, the CDR3 is TGTGCCAGCACACAGGACAGGGGGACCTACGAGCAGTACTTC.

This sequence joins TRBV5-1 and TRBJ1-1, with 8 bases identical to TRBD1. The CDR3 contains 15 residues. Germline lookup yields CDR1 SGHRS and CDR2 YFSETQ. Trimming at V came to 2 bases and at J to 2 bases, leaving 5 bases not matched to a gene. The CDR3 nucleotides are TGCGCCAGCAGCTTCCAGACAGGGGAAAACACTGAAGCTTTCTTT. Translated: CASSFQTGENTEAFF.

The chain carries TRBV20-1 and TRBJ2-1; possibly TRBD2 for D (5 bases). This CDR3 region has 10 residues. Germline values: CDR1 DFQATT, CDR2 SNEGSKA (reference sequence). The germline V and J ends were trimmed by 1 base and 12 bases, with 7 bases remaining between them. CDR3 DNA: TGCAGTGCTAGAGTGCGGGCGCAGTTCTTC. It encodes CSARVRAQFF.

This chain connects TRBV29-1 to TRBJ1-5, with D unclear. Germline CDR1 is SQVTM and CDR2 is ANQGSEA. This CDR3 has 15 residues. V was pared by 5 bases and J by 2 bases, with 16 bases between. CDR3: CSVSDGVLGNQPQHF. The CDR3 coding sequence is TGCAGCGTTTCGGACGGAGTCTTGGGCAATCAGCCCCAGCATTTT.

This sequence joins TRBV28 and TRBJ2-7, with 13 bases lining up with TRBD2. Germline values: CDR1 MDHEN, CDR2 SYDVKM. The CDR3 totals 16 residues. Unmatched junction bases numbered 6, after V lost 0 bases and J lost 7 bases. CDR3 bases: TGTGCCAGCAGTTTATGGAGGACTAGCGGGAGCGGGGAGCAGTACTTC. This gives the protein CASSLWRTSGSGEQYF.

This clone was seen a single time. CDR3 nucleotide sequence: TGTGCCAGCAGCTTTGGCGACCGCTCCTACGAGCAGTACTTC. This codes for CASSFGDRSYEQYF. V usage is TRBV5-4 and J usage is TRBJ2-7, with D unclear. Trimming took off 2 bases at V and 0 bases at J, with 9 bases between the two ends. Germline CDR1 SGHNT, CDR2 YYREEE (reference sequence). This CDR3 has 14 amino acids. Filled out from reference TRBV5-4 and TRBJ2-7, the complete variable domain reads ETGVTQSPTHLIKTRGQQVTLRCSSQSGHNTVSWYQQALGQGPQFIFQYYREEENGRGNFPPRFSGLQFPNYSSELNVNALELDDSALYLCASSFGDRSYEQYFGPGTRLTVT.

This clone was counted once. J is TRBJ1-2 and V is TRBV5-5; D remains ambiguous. The CDR3 consists of 15 residues. Trimming shortened V by 3 bases and J by 5 bases, and 17 bases separated the two germline ends. Germline V gives CDR1 SGHKS, CDR2 YYEKEE (reference sequence). CDR3 in DNA: TGTGCCAGCAGCTCCCGAGGCGGGTTGGGATATGGCTACACCTTC. Translated: CASSSRGGLGYGYTF.

This chain uses TRBV6-6 with TRBJ2-3; no clear D gene. The CDR3 runs 14 residues. Germline V gene data show CDR1 as MNHNY and CDR2 as SVGAGI (reference sequence). V was trimmed by 7 bases and J by 1 base, leaving 12 bases between them. The CDR3 nucleotides are TGTGCCAGCACGTCCAATGTGGGCACAGATACGCAGTATTTT. Translation gives CASTSNVGTDTQYF.

This chain links TRBV28 with TRBJ1-2, with 7 bases fitting TRBD1. The CDR3 has 15 residues. The germline gives CDR1 MDHEN, CDR2 SYDVKM. The V gene end was trimmed by 5 bases and the J gene end by 6 bases; junction bases not matched to a gene: 12. CDR3 residues: CASSLIGDRVDGYTF. As DNA, the CDR3 is TGTGCCAGCAGTCTTATAGGCGACAGGGTAGATGGCTACACCTTC.

This chain joins TRBV25-1 and TRBJ1-1; 9 bases are a match to TRBD1. CDR1 is MGHDK, CDR2 SYGVNS, per germline. This CDR3 region has 15 residues. After removal of 5 bases from V and 5 bases from J, the junction contained 9 bases not matched to a gene. The CDR3 region has the DNA TGTGCCAGCAGTAACAACCCGGACAGGGGTACTGAAGCTTTCTTT. It translates to CASSNNPDRGTEAFF.

This chain connects TRBV2 to TRBJ1-5; a possible D gene is TRBD1 (5 bases). V dropped 5 bases and J dropped 4 bases, with 12 bases sitting between them. Germline lookup yields CDR1 SNHLY and CDR2 FYNNEI. The CDR3 has 14 amino acids. The CDR3 sequence is CASSSQGVNQPQHF. In nucleotides, the CDR3 is TGTGCCAGCAGTTCCCAGGGTGTTAATCAGCCCCAGCATTTT. The full variable domain, in which reference TRBV2 and TRBJ1-5 provide the parts outside the CDR3, is EPEVTQTPSHQVTQMGQEVILRCVPISNHLYFYWYRQILGQKVEFLVSFYNNEISEKSEIFDDQFSVERPDGSNFTLKIRSTKLEDSAMYFCASSSQGVNQPQHFGDGTRLSIL.

V usage is TRBV19 and J usage is TRBJ2-1, with TRBD1 matching 10 bases. Germline assignment: CDR1 LNHDA and CDR2 SQIVND (reference sequence). The CDR3 totals 16 residues. The V segment lost 0 bases and the J segment 8 bases; nucleotides outside the gene matches: 7. CDR3 in DNA: TGTGCCAGTAGTATAGAATTGGGGACAGGGGCCTATGAGCAGTTCTTC. Encoded protein: CASSIELGTGAYEQFF.

The count of this clone is one. The rearrangement joins TRBV2 to TRBJ1-1; D gene ambiguous. Deletions cut 4 bases from V and 5 bases from J, with 14 bases between. CDR1 SNHLY and CDR2 FYNNEI come from the germline V gene. The CDR3 has 14 amino acids. The CDR3 loop is CASSGGALMTEAFF. CDR3 DNA: TGTGCCAGCAGTGGTGGAGCCCTGATGACTGAAGCTTTCTTT.

J is TRBJ2-3 and V is TRBV5-4; a weak D match, TRBD2 (6 bases). Germline V lookup: CDR1 SGHNT, CDR2 YYREEE (reference sequence). Trimming shortened V by 0 bases and J by 2 bases, and 10 bases separated the two germline ends. The CDR3 is 15 amino acids. The CDR3 bases are TGTGCCAGCAGCTTGGATCGGGGGTTCACAGATACGCAGTATTTT. This codes for CASSLDRGFTDTQYF. Filled out from reference TRBV5-4 and TRBJ2-3, the complete variable domain reads ETGVTQSPTHLIKTRGQQVTLRCSSQSGHNTVSWYQQALGQGPQFIFQYYREEENGRGNFPPRFSGLQFPNYSSELNVNALELDDSALYLCASSLDRGFTDTQYFGPGTRLTVL.

This chain uses TRBV27 with TRBJ2-6; 8 nucleotides align to TRBD1. Germline V lookup: CDR1 MNHEY, CDR2 SMNVEV (reference sequence). The V segment lost 6 bases and the J segment 0 bases; nucleotides outside the gene matches: 4. The length of the CDR3 is 16 residues. The CDR3 region is CASSRTGLSGANVLTF. The CDR3, as DNA: TGTGCCAGCAGCAGGACAGGGCTCTCTGGGGCCAACGTCCTGACTTTC.

This clone showed up just a few times. The genes are TRBV2 and TRBJ2-1; D may be TRBD1 (6 bases). From germline, CDR1 is SNHLY and CDR2 FYNNEI. The CDR3 runs to 13 residues. Trimming shortened V by 8 bases and J by 6 bases, and 14 bases separated the two germline ends. CDR3 nucleotide sequence: TGTGCCAGCCTTTATTACAGGGTCAATGAGCAGTTCTTC. It encodes CASLYYRVNEQFF.

CDR3 sequence reads: CASSYSARANNEQFF. The DNA of the CDR3 is TGTGCCAGCAGTTACTCGGCGCGGGCGAACAATGAGCAGTTCTTC. The V call is TRBV6-5, the J call TRBJ2-1; possible D gene TRBD2, 5 bases. V gave up 0 bases and J gave up 5 bases, with 11 bases separating them. The CDR3 loop spans 15 amino acids. Germline loops: CDR1 MNHEY, CDR2 SVGAGI.

The J gene is TRBJ1-2, the V gene TRBV5-6, with D uncertain. The CDR3 is made up of 13 amino acids. Germline assignment: CDR1 SGHDT and CDR2 YYEEEE. The V gene lost 0 bases and the J gene lost 3 bases, with 6 bases spanning the gap. CDR3: CASSLVVDYGYTF. CDR3 DNA sequence: TGTGCCAGCAGCTTGGTGGTAGACTATGGCTACACCTTC. Combining the CDR3 with reference TRBV5-6 and TRBJ1-2 gives the whole variable domain DAGVTQSPTHLIKTRGQQVTLRCSPKSGHDTVSWYQQALGQGPQFIFQYYEEEERQRGNFPDRFSGHQFPNYSSELNVNALLLGDSALYLCASSLVVDYGYTFGSGTRLTVV.

In this sample, this clone turned up a few times. The gene calls are TRBV7-8 and TRBJ1-5; D is ambiguous. V was pared by 5 bases and J by 0 bases, with 11 bases between. CDR1 is SGHVS, CDR2 FQNEAQ, per germline. The CDR3 is 15 amino acids. Written as DNA, the CDR3 is TGTGCCAGCAGCATCACAGCAATTAGCAATCAGCCCCAGCATTTT. This codes for CASSITAISNQPQHF.